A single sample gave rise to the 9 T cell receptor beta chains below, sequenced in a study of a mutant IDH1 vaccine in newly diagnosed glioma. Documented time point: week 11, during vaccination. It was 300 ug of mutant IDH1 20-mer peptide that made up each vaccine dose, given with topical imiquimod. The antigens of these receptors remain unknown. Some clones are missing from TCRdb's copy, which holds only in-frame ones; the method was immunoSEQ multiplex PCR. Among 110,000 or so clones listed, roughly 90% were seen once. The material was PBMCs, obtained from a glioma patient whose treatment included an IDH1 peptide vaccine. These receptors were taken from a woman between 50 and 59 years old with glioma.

In DNA form, the CDR3 reads TGTGCCAGCAGTTCGACGGGCGGGACTGAAGCTTTCTTT. Translating gives CASSSTGGTEAFF. V and J are TRBV28 and TRBJ1-1; D remains ambiguous. CDR1 is MDHEN and CDR2 is SYDVKM in the germline V gene. This CDR3 is built from 13 residues. The V and J ends lost 4 bases and 5 bases respectively, with 11 bases between them.

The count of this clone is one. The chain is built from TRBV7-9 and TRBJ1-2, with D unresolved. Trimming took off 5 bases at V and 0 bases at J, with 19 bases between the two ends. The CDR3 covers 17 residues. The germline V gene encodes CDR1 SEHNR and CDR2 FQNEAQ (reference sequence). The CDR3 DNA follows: TGTGCCAGCAGCCCTCGGCGAGGCAGGAGTCCTAACTATGGCTACACCTTC. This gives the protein CASSPRRGRSPNYGYTF.

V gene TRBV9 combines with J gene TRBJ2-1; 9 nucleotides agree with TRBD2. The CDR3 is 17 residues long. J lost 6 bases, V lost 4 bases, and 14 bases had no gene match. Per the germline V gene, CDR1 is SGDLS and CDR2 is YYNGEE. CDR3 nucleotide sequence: TGTGCCAGCAGCAAATTGTCGGCGGGAGGGTCGCTCAATGAGCAGTTCTTC. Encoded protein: CASSKLSAGGSLNEQFF.

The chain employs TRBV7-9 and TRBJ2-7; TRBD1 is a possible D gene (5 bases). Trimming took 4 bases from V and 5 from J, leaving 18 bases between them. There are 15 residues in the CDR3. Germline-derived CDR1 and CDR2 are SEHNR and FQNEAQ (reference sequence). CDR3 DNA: TGTGCCAGCAGCTCCGAGAGACAGAATCGGAACGAGCAGTACTTC. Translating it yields CASSSERQNRNEQYF. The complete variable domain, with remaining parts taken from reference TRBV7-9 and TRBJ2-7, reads DTGVSQNPRHKITKRGQNVTFRCDPISEHNRLYWYRQTLGQGPEFLTYFQNEAQLEKSRLLSDRFSAERPKGSFSTLEIQRTEQGDSAMYLCASSSERQNRNEQYFGPGTRLTVT.

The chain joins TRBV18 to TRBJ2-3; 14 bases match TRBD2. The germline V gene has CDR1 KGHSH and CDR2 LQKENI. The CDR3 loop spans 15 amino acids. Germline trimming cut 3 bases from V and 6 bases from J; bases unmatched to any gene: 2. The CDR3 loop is CASSPGLAGVDTQYF. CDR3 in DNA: TGTGCCAGCTCACCGGGACTAGCGGGAGTGGATACGCAGTATTTT.

CDR3 bases: TGTGCCATTTATACCGGCGGGACTAGCACAGATACGCAGTATTTT. Translated: CAIYTGGTSTDTQYF. The V gene is TRBV5-4, the J gene TRBJ2-3; D possibly corresponds to TRBD2 (6 bases). Germline V gene sequence: CDR1 SGHNT, CDR2 YYREEE (reference sequence). CDR3 size: 15 residues. V shed 9 bases and J shed 0 bases, with 17 bases lying between them.

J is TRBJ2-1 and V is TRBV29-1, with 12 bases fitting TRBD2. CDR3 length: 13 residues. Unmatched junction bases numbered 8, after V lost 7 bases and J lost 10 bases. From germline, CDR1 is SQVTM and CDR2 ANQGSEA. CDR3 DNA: TGCAGCGCCCGACTAGCGGGAGTCGGGGAGCAGTTCTTC. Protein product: CSARLAGVGEQFF.

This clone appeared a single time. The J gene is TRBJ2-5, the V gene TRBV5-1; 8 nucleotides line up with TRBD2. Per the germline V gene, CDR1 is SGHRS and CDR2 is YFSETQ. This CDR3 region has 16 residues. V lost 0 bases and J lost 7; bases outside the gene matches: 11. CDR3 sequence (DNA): TGCGCCAGCAGCTTGGCTCAACCCCGGGAGGGCGGGACCCAGTACTTC. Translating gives CASSLAQPREGGTQYF.

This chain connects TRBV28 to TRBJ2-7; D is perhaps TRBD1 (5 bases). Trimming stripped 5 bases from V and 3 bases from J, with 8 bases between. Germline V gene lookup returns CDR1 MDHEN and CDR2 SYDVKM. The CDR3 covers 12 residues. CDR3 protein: CASSLDSYEQYF. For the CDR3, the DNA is TGTGCCAGCAGTCTTGACAGCTACGAGCAGTACTTC.